This T cell receptor beta chain came from a study of tumor-infiltrating lymphocytes in primary liver carcinoma. Study-level background: The patients, men and women alike, were aged 30 to 69 years.

Broader study findings: Tumor-adjacent and tumor-blood pairs displayed less overlap than did pairs of tumor regions. Tumor specimens were characterized by a significantly higher top-250-clone fraction than blood (p = 0.039).

A constant-region primer primed TCR beta cDNA synthesis from roughly 520 ng of total RNA. Amplification in three nested multiplex PCR rounds with slightly modified ARM-PCR gave rise to TCR beta libraries. A C-beta reverse primer was combined with TRBV1-TRBV30 forward primers in the first two PCR rounds, and each round had about 10 cycles. TCRdb re-analysed the multiplex PCR reads in MiXCR, keeping a single row per CDR3 protein. The sample contains over 45,000 distinct CDR3 sequences, about two thirds of which appear only once. About this clonotype: Antigen specificity is unknown.

The source material, 20-30 mg of unsorted bulk tissue, was used to co-extract RNA and DNA. Surgeons treated the primary liver carcinoma of the patients by surgical resection. The CDR3 covers 13 residues. Germline V gene data show CDR1 as LNHDA and CDR2 as SQIVND (reference sequence). V shed 7 bases and J shed 4 bases, with 13 bases lying between them. The chain uses TRBV19 and TRBJ1-2; D ambiguous. This receptor was identified in a middle-aged man with primary liver carcinoma and hepatitis B virus infection. Sequences were obtained from liver tumor tissue from sampling region 5. Subset described: tumor region T5, tumor centre. CDR3 region: CASTEKTLYGYTF. CDR3 DNA: TGTGCCAGTACGGAGAAAACTCTCTATGGCTACACCTTC.